Following are 18 T cell receptor beta chains from one sample sequenced in a study of shared clonotypes between healthy human individuals. Sequencing used immunoSEQ multiplex PCR; TCRdb keeps in-frame clones, though not all of them. The sample consists of about 1.1 million clones, approximately 75% of them appearing once. Sequencing was performed on memory CD4+ T cells from PBMCs. Noted subset: CD45RA-negative fraction. All receptors come from a man between 18 and 29 years old in good health. Some clones in this sample may be carry-over from other donors' samples.

V and J are TRBV5-1 and TRBJ1-3; TRBD1 is a possible D gene (5 bases). Between the trimmed V and J ends, which lost 0 bases and 3 bases, there was a span of 7 bases. This CDR3 contains 14 residues. Germline V CDR1 and CDR2: SGHRS, YFSETQ. The CDR3 is CASSLGQFGNTIYF. The CDR3 nucleotides are TGCGCCAGCAGCTTGGGACAGTTTGGAAACACCATATATTTT.

This rearrangement joins TRBV10-3 to TRBJ2-1, with 9 bases identical to TRBD2. The ends lost 7 bases at V and 8 bases at J; junction bases unmatched: 12. The CDR3 runs 15 residues. CDR1 is ENHRY, CDR2 SYGVKD, per germline. CDR3 nucleotides: TGTGCCATCAAAGGCACAAGCGGGAGGATAGATGAGCAGTTCTTC. Residues: CAIKGTSGRIDEQFF.

This clone has a handful of counts. The rearrangement joins TRBV20-1 to TRBJ2-3, with D unresolved. Trimming shortened V by 6 bases and J by 6 bases, and 7 bases separated the two germline ends. This CDR3 comprises 10 residues. Germline V CDR1 and CDR2: DFQATT, SNEGSKA (reference sequence). The CDR3 protein is CSAGWDTQYF. CDR3 nucleotide sequence: TGCAGTGCAGGGTGGGATACGCAGTATTTT.

This clone was picked up a small number of times. The J gene is TRBJ2-7, the V gene TRBV7-3, with 7 bases fitting TRBD1. CDR1 and CDR2 from the germline V gene are SGHTA and FQGTGA. CDR3 size: 13 residues. J was trimmed by 7 bases and V by 4 bases; bases with no gene match: 7. The CDR3 loop reads CASSSNRGGEQYF. In nucleotides, the CDR3 is TGTGCCAGCAGCTCCAACAGGGGCGGGGAGCAGTACTTC.

The V call is TRBV5-1, the J call TRBJ2-7, with 7 bases fitting TRBD1. The V gene's germline CDR1 is SGHRS and CDR2 YFSETQ. The CDR3 sequence is 15 residues long. J was trimmed by 2 bases and V by 1 base; bases with no gene match: 6. The CDR3 region is CASSLMGQTPYEQYF. As DNA, the CDR3 is TGCGCCAGCAGCTTGATGGGACAGACCCCCTACGAGCAGTACTTC.

V gene TRBV19 combines with J gene TRBJ2-1; TRBD1 might be the D (6 bases). The V end lost 3 bases, the J end lost 1 base, and 10 bases lay between the germline ends. CDR1 and CDR2 (germline): LNHDA, SQIVND (reference sequence). CDR3 length equals 15 residues. The CDR3 spells CASSIQRGSYNEQFF. In DNA form, the CDR3 reads TGTGCCAGTAGTATCCAGAGGGGGTCCTACAATGAGCAGTTCTTC.

The rearrangement links TRBV5-1 to TRBJ2-5, with D possibly being TRBD1 or TRBD2 (5 bases each). The germline V gene has CDR1 SGHRS and CDR2 YFSETQ. The CDR3 is made up of 14 amino acids. The V end was cut by 1 base, the J end by 3 bases, with 10 bases between. As DNA, the CDR3 is TGCGCCAGCAGCTTGTTCGGGGCCGAAGAGACCCAGTACTTC. Translating it yields CASSLFGAEETQYF.

This clone was seen only a few times. V gene TRBV7-9 combines with J gene TRBJ1-4; tentatively, D is TRBD1 (6 bases). The CDR3 runs to 14 residues. Germline V gene sequence: CDR1 SEHNR, CDR2 FQNEAQ (reference sequence). The ends were cut back, 5 bases at V and 11 bases at J, with 18 bases in the middle. For the CDR3, the DNA is TGTGCCAGCAGCAGAGGGGGGGACATAGGGAAACTGTTTTTT. Its translation: CASSRGGDIGKLFF. The whole variable domain, remainder taken from reference TRBV7-9 and TRBJ1-4, is DTGVSQNPRHKITKRGQNVTFRCDPISEHNRLYWYRQTLGQGPEFLTYFQNEAQLEKSRLLSDRFSAERPKGSFSTLEIQRTEQGDSAMYLCASSRGGDIGKLFFGSGTQLSVL.

The chain uses TRBV5-1 and TRBJ1-1, with D maybe TRBD1 (5 bases). The CDR3 spans 13 residues. Trimming removed 7 bases at V and 1 base at J, with 11 bases between. Germline CDR1 reads SGHRS; CDR2 reads YFSETQ. CDR3 protein: CASQGGGNTEAFF. In DNA, the CDR3 is TGCGCCAGCCAGGGAGGCGGGAACACTGAAGCTTTCTTT.

This chain uses TRBV2 with TRBJ2-7; D uncertain. CDR1 is SNHLY and CDR2 is FYNNEI in the germline V gene. The CDR3 is made up of 11 amino acids. V was cut by 4 bases and J by 3 bases, with 4 bases left in between. The CDR3 spells CASSVLYEQYF. In DNA form, the CDR3 reads TGTGCCAGCAGTGTCCTCTACGAGCAGTACTTC.

Of note for this clone: Additional DNA sequences in this sample encode the identical CDR3. The chain couples TRBV20-1 to TRBJ2-7; the match to TRBD1 covers 7 bases. CDR3 size: 11 residues. Germline V gene sequence: CDR1 DFQATT, CDR2 SNEGSKA (reference sequence). Trimming took 5 bases from V and 4 from J; bases not matched to a gene: 2. The CDR3 here is CSAGQAYEQYF. The CDR3 bases are TGCAGTGCTGGACAGGCTTACGAGCAGTACTTC.

CDR3 protein: CASSQEMGSYNEQFF. The DNA of the CDR3 is TGCGCCAGCAGCCAAGAGATGGGCTCCTACAATGAGCAGTTCTTC. The genes are TRBV4-1 and TRBJ2-1, with unresolved D. This CDR3 is 15 amino acids long. Looked up from germline, CDR1 is MGHRA and CDR2 is YSYEKL. The V and J ends lost 0 bases and 0 bases respectively, with 6 bases between them.

The CDR3: CASSTGQGYGYTF. The CDR3 bases are TGTGCCAGCAGCACCGGACAGGGGTATGGCTACACCTTC. This sequence joins TRBV14 and TRBJ1-2; TRBD1 agrees at 9 bases. The length of the CDR3 is 13 residues. Germline loops: CDR1 SGHDN, CDR2 FVKESK. The trim removed 5 bases at V and 5 bases at J, leaving 3 bases unmatched. Together with reference TRBV14 and TRBJ1-2, the CDR3 gives the full variable domain: EAGVTQFPSHSVIEKGQTVTLRCDPISGHDNLYWYRRVMGKEIKFLLHFVKESKQDESGMPNNRFLAERTGGTYSTLKVQPAELEDSGVYFCASSTGQGYGYTFGSGTRLTVV.

This sequence joins TRBV4-3 and TRBJ2-1; tentatively, D is TRBD1 (5 bases). Trimming removed 1 base from V and 6 bases from J, with 10 bases in between. The CDR3 runs 14 residues. Per germline, CDR1 LGHNA and CDR2 YSLEER. The CDR3: CASSQVGASNEQFF. Here the CDR3 DNA reads TGCGCCAGCAGCCAAGTTGGGGCCTCCAATGAGCAGTTCTTC.

This clone appeared a few times. The chain carries TRBV13 and TRBJ2-7, with D uncertain. The ends were cut back, 2 bases at V and 5 bases at J, with 13 bases in the middle. The CDR3 length is 14 residues. Germline V CDR1 and CDR2: PRHDT, FYEKMQ (reference sequence). The CDR3 region has the DNA TGTGCCAGCAGCTTATCGGGCCCAGAAGACGAGCAGTACTTC. It translates to CASSLSGPEDEQYF.

About this clone itself: Other DNA variants within this sample encode the same CDR3. This chain connects TRBV5-1 to TRBJ2-7; TRBD2 aligns across 13 bases. The germline V gene has CDR1 SGHRS and CDR2 YFSETQ. This CDR3 is built from 14 residues. V lost 3 bases and J lost 4; bases outside the gene matches: 1. For the CDR3, the DNA is TGCGCCAGCAGCTCGGGACTAGCGGGGTACGAGCAGTACTTC. It yields the protein CASSSGLAGYEQYF.

CDR3 loop: CASSSLGDYDQETQYF. The CDR3 DNA reads TGTGCCAGCAGTTCCCTGGGGGACTACGACCAAGAGACCCAGTACTTC. The genes are TRBV27 and TRBJ2-5, with 7 bases identical to TRBD2. The CDR3 sequence is 16 residues long. V lost 4 bases and J lost 0; bases outside the gene matches: 8. The germline V gene encodes CDR1 MNHEY and CDR2 SMNVEV (reference sequence).

This clone was found a few times. The rearrangement joins TRBV2 to TRBJ1-2; 7 bases fit TRBD1. J lost 7 bases, V lost 0 bases, and 5 bases had no gene match. CDR3 length equals 14 residues. Germline-derived CDR1 and CDR2 are SNHLY and FYNNEI. The CDR3 DNA reads as TGTGCCAGCAGTGAAGCTTCCCAGGGGGGTGGCTACACCTTC. It yields the protein CASSEASQGGGYTF. The whole variable domain, filled in from reference TRBV2 and TRBJ1-2, reads EPEVTQTPSHQVTQMGQEVILRCVPISNHLYFYWYRQILGQKVEFLVSFYNNEISEKSEIFDDQFSVERPDGSNFTLKIRSTKLEDSAMYFCASSEASQGGGYTFGSGTRLTVV.